The clone carrying this TCR beta chain was observed a few times. A TCRbeta library incorporating unique molecular identifiers was prepared. TCRdb itself ran the PCR reads through MiXCR, one entry per CDR3 protein. This repertoire shows around 480,000 distinct CDR3 sequences, about 30% found once; its top ten account for roughly 2.5%. This entry is derived from a study of T-cell reconstitution after alpha-beta-depleted transplantation in children. The source was PBMCs from the stem cell graft donor, collected from the stem cell graft. This clonotype was sampled from a human donor who donated a stem cell graft to a child with aplastic anemia.

CDR3 residues: CASSLDRADTIYF. The CDR3 DNA sequence: TGTGCCAGCTCACTGGACAGGGCGGACACCATATATTTT. The rearrangement uses TRBV18 and TRBJ1-3, with TRBD1 identical over 8 bases. This CDR3 comprises 13 residues. CDR1 is KGHSH, CDR2 LQKENI, per germline. V lost 4 bases, J lost 8 bases, and 4 bases stayed unmatched.